This TCR beta chain originates from a study of naive CD8 T cells in extremely preterm neonates (dated by TCRdb to 2017 to 2019). About the investigation overall: An age range of 25-50 years is given for the adult participants in the abstract, whereas a range of 20-50 years is given in the methods. Sorted naive CD8+ T cells from four age groups (extremely preterm neonates, term neonates, young children and adults) were used in the study to compare TCRbeta CDR3 repertoires.

A two-step, bias-controlled multiplex PCR was used to amplify TCRbeta CDR3 regions from genomic DNA. Primers specific for every TRBV and TRBJ gene segment were used in the multiplex PCR. TCRbeta repertoire data were generated with the immunoSEQ Assay. The original pipeline was this. To merge closely related sequences, reads went through filtering and clustering using a relative-frequency ratio and a modified nearest-neighbor algorithm. IMGT annotation was the basis for assigning V, D and J genes to CDR3 sequences. Template counts were quantified against synthetic TCR CDR3 analog sequences and normalized for PCR amplification bias. Only unique productive sequences, defined as in-frame CDR3 sequences lacking stop codons, were included in the analyses. The immunoSEQ Analyzer software was used to calculate clonality, defined as 1 minus Pielou's evenness, and iChao1 richness. Statistical testing was performed in JMP, using Student's t-test or a non-parametric test depending on Shapiro-Wilk normality results. TCRdb obtained this table from immuneACCESS and retained in-frame rearrangements with V and J assigned. These tables miss some clones; where compared with another copy, unresolved V genes account for less than half of the shortfall, and the remainder is unexplained. D and trimming come from the DNA, and the V and J calls and clone size come from that table. The sample contains more than 5,500 clones, around 97% of them found a single time. About 0.4% of the sample rests with the top ten.

The paper as a whole reports these results and caveats: Preterm CDR3s were shorter, with fewer N additions and less junctional trimming, and were closer to germline than those of older groups. Preterm neonates shared more CDR3 nucleotide sequences (roughly 2.7%) than term neonates (roughly 0.4%), young children (about 0.03%) and adults (approximately 0.01%). Compared with all other age groups, preterm neonates showed significantly lower iChao1 richness (p < 0.05) along with an even clone distribution, indicating a less rich repertoire. Prospective longitudinal studies of preterm and term neonates were called for by the authors so that T cell development could be tracked within individuals. Among the limitations the authors pointed out were a small sample size and productive template counts that varied across preterm samples.

Peripheral blood was donated by five healthy children aged about 16-56 months undergoing elective routine surgery and by five healthy nonsmoking adults. A FACSAria III cell sorter was used to sort live, Annexin V-negative naive CD8+ T cells (CD3+CD8+CD45RA+CCR7+). Per sample, between roughly 17,000 and 110,000 naive CD8+ T cells were obtained by sorting. Mononuclear cells were isolated from diluted blood by Ficoll-Paque density gradient centrifugation. Mononuclear cells were cryopreserved in about 10% DMSO with roughly 90% FBS and stored long term at -150°C before sorting. After thawing, cells were stained with Annexin V along with antibodies against CD3, CD8, CCR7 and CD45RA. The DNeasy Blood and Tissue Kit was used to extract genomic DNA from snap-frozen pellets of sorted cells. V loses 5 bases at its end and J loses 7 bases; junction bases beyond the gene matches: 11. The germline V gene yields SGDLS for CDR1 and YYNGEE for CDR2. Its CDR3 holds 15 amino acids, cysteine through phenylalanine. Left in the record is the CDR3 DNA by itself, 45 bases read in frame from the first base.

Regarding this clone: Its antigen is still unknown. No clone much larger than this one lies a single base away; base qualities are absent.

This TCR was recovered from a human donor in good health. This sequence uses TRBV9 and TRBJ2-2; 7 middle bases align to TRBD2. The source material was naive CD8+ T cells from blood. The CDR3 reads CASSLGGSAGGELFF. The DNA is TGTGCCAGCAGTTTGGGAGGGAGCGCCGGCGGGGAGCTGTTTTTT.